This is a list of T cell receptor beta chains from one sample in a study of regulatory T cells in long-lasting Graves disease. MiXCR was run by TCRdb on the multiplex PCR reads, yielding one entry per CDR3 protein. The repertoire includes roughly 530,000 distinct CDR3 sequences, about 16% of them detected once, and around 25% sits in the top ten. The data also belong to a second study, concerning T cells in Graves' hyperthyroidism and ophthalmopathy.

The starting material was peripheral blood mononuclear cells (PBMCs), obtained at new diagnosis, from a patient treated with antithyroid drugs. These receptors were obtained from a woman aged 40-60 years with Graves disease. Both conserved end residues are part of each CDR3. A D gene is named only where the DNA matches it firmly. Only some rows state a clone size, as once, few, many or a class for expanded clones.

>TRBV28|TRBJ1-1|many|NA
CASSYRDTEAFF
TGTGCCAGCAGCTACCGGGACACTGAAGCTTTCTTT
>TRBV12-5|TRBJ1-3|NA|NA
CASGFALPGNTIYF
TGTGCTAGTGGTTTTGCCCTACCAGGAAACACCATATATTTT
>TRBV2|TRBJ2-5|many|NA
CASRTGEETQYF
TGTGCCAGCAGAACAGGAGAAGAGACCCAGTACTTC
>TRBV28|TRBJ1-1|many|NA
CASTQEGRREDTEAFF
TGTGCCAGCACCCAAGAGGGGCGCCGAGAGGACACTGAAGCTTTCTTT
>TRBV9|TRBJ1-1|NA|NA
CASSVGQANTEAFF
TGTGCCAGCAGCGTAGGACAGGCGAACACTGAAGCTTTCTTT
>TRBV29-1|TRBJ2-7|NA|NA
CSVRWFLPYEQYF
TGCAGCGTTCGTTGGTTTCTCCCCTACGAGCAGTACTTC
>TRBV5-6|TRBJ1-2|many|NA
CASSPNIEDYGYTF
TGTGCCAGCAGCCCGAACATCGAGGACTATGGCTACACCTTC
>TRBV6-2/TRBV6-3|TRBJ1-2|NA|NA
CASRKPGTNYGYTF
TGTGCCAGCAGGAAACCCGGGACTAACTATGGCTACACCTTC
>TRBV5-6|TRBJ1-3|many|TRBD1
CASSNRGSSGNTIYF
TGTGCCAGCAGCAACAGGGGTTCCTCTGGAAACACCATATATTTT
>TRBV28|TRBJ1-1|many|TRBD1
CASSSGQGTEAFF
TGTGCCAGCAGCTCCGGACAGGGCACTGAAGCTTTCTTT
>TRBV29-1|TRBJ1-1|many|NA
CSASTANTEAFF
TGCAGCGCGTCGACGGCGAACACTGAAGCTTTCTTT
>TRBV6-1|TRBJ2-7|few|TRBD1
CASLEAGQGYEQYF
TGTGCCAGCCTCGAGGCCGGACAGGGGTACGAGCAGTACTTC
>TRBV11-2|TRBJ1-1|many|NA
CASSFGPQCFF
TGTGCCAGCAGCTTCGGGCCACAATGTTTCTTT
>TRBV6-5|TRBJ1-6|many|NA
CASSYSIGASPLHF
TGTGCCAGCAGTTACTCGATAGGGGCTTCACCCCTCCACTTT
>TRBV11-3|TRBJ1-5|many|NA
CASSFPGRRNQPQHF
TGTGCCAGCAGCTTCCCAGGACGGAGGAATCAGCCCCAGCATTTT
>TRBV28|TRBJ2-7|many|TRBD2
CASSLRGGVRSYEQYF
TGTGCCAGCAGTTTGCGTGGGGGGGTCCGGTCCTACGAGCAGTACTTC
>TRBV27|TRBJ2-1|many|TRBD2
CASSLRLAGGTEQFF
TGTGCCAGCAGTTTAAGGCTAGCGGGGGGCACTGAGCAGTTCTTC
>TRBV3-1|TRBJ2-1|few|NA
CASSLQGHSYNEQFF
TGTGCCAGCAGCCTACAGGGACACTCCTACAATGAGCAGTTCTTC
>TRBV5-1|TRBJ1-2|NA|NA
CASSLVTGSMGYTF
TGCGCCAGCAGCTTGGTTACAGGATCTATGGGCTACACCTTC
>TRBV5-1|TRBJ1-1|many|NA
CASSLVPRGDAEAFF
TGCGCCAGCAGCTTGGTACCTCGGGGGGACGCTGAAGCTTTCTTT
>TRBV6-1|TRBJ1-1|many|TRBD1
CASSYTPGGTEAFF
TGTGCCAGCAGCTATACTCCAGGGGGCACTGAAGCTTTCTTT
>TRBV20-1|TRBJ1-2|NA|NA
CSASEGGGGYGYTF
TGCAGTGCTAGTGAGGGCGGCGGGGGGTATGGCTACACCTTC
>TRBV5-5|TRBJ2-3|few|TRBD2
CASRPAGGRTDTRYF
TGTGCCAGCAGACCGGCGGGGGGGCGAACAGATACGCGGTATTTT
>TRBV28|TRBJ1-5|many|NA
CASSLQPNQPQHF
TGTGCCAGCAGTTTACAGCCTAATCAGCCCCAGCATTTT
>TRBV28|TRBJ2-5|few|NA
CASSLVAPHSQETQYF
TGTGCCAGCAGTTTGGTGGCACCCCATAGCCAAGAGACCCAGTACTTC
>TRBV19|TRBJ1-2|few|NA
CASSIDGGINYGYTF
TGTGCCAGTAGTATAGATGGAGGGATTAACTATGGCTACACCTTC
>TRBV5-1|TRBJ2-7|NA|TRBD2
CASSPSPPRLAGESYEQYF
TGCGCCAGCAGCCCGTCCCCCCCGAGACTAGCGGGGGAATCCTACGAGCAGTACTTC
>TRBV10-2|TRBJ1-4|few|NA
CASSERQSNEKLFF
TGCGCCAGCAGTGAGAGGCAGTCTAATGAAAAACTGTTTTTT
>TRBV30|TRBJ1-2|many|NA
CAWSAGPGYGYTF
TGTGCCTGGAGTGCAGGGCCCGGCTATGGCTACACCTTC
>TRBV15|TRBJ2-3|many|TRBD2
CATSRDVGGSTDTQYF
TGTGCCACCAGCAGAGATGTGGGGGGGTCCACAGATACGCAGTATTTT
>TRBV30|TRBJ2-7|few|NA
CAWSPPPATARTSYEQYF
TGTGCCTGGAGTCCTCCCCCGGCGACAGCAAGAACCTCCTACGAGCAGTACTTC
>TRBV24-1|TRBJ2-5|NA|NA
CATSGGGAGETQYF
TGTGCCACCAGCGGCGGAGGGGCGGGTGAGACCCAGTACTTC
>TRBV6-5|TRBJ2-7|NA|NA
CASSYSSGQVKAYEQYF
TGTGCCAGCAGTTACTCCTCGGGACAAGTAAAAGCCTACGAGCAGTACTTC
>TRBV5-1|TRBJ1-2|many|NA
CASSVGTTSYGYTF
TGCGCCAGCAGCGTGGGGACGACGTCCTATGGCTACACCTTC
>TRBV19|TRBJ1-4|NA|NA
CASRNQVGKLFF
TGTGCCAGTAGGAATCAGGTGGGAAAACTGTTTTTT
>TRBV6-1|TRBJ2-1|many|NA
CASSEGGPGFDNEQFF
TGTGCCAGCAGTGAAGGGGGACCTGGGTTTGACAATGAGCAGTTCTTC
>TRBV20-1|TRBJ2-5|NA|NA
CSARGNQETQYF
TGCAGTGCTAGAGGGAACCAAGAGACCCAGTACTTC
>TRBV29-1|TRBJ1-4|NA|NA
CSGWNEKLFF
TGCAGCGGATGGAACGAAAAACTGTTTTTT
>TRBV19|TRBJ2-7|few|NA
CASSSRDGSYEQYF
TGTGCCAGTAGTTCCCGGGACGGCTCCTACGAGCAGTACTTC
>TRBV20-1|TRBJ2-5|many|NA
CSGKQETQYF
TGCAGTGGGAAGCAAGAGACCCAGTACTTC
>TRBV10-3|TRBJ2-1|NA|TRBD2
CAISDQLAAYNEQFF
TGTGCCATCAGTGACCAACTAGCGGCATACAATGAGCAGTTCTTC
>TRBV7-9|TRBJ1-2|few|NA
CASVSGTDNYGYTF
TGTGCCAGCGTTTCCGGGACTGATAACTATGGCTACACCTTC
>TRBV20-1|TRBJ2-1|many|TRBD1
CSATGQYNEQFF
TGCAGTGCCACGGGACAGTACAATGAGCAGTTCTTC
>TRBV6-5|TRBJ2-1|few|NA
CASSSFGSYNEQFF
TGTGCCAGCAGTTCGTTTGGCTCCTACAATGAGCAGTTCTTC
>TRBV5-1|TRBJ1-2|NA|TRBD1
CASSPGQGSYGYTF
TGCGCCAGCAGCCCCGGACAGGGGAGCTATGGCTACACCTTC
>TRBV7-9|TRBJ1-6|many|NA
CASSALRLNSPLHF
TGTGCCAGCAGCGCACTACGACTTAATTCACCCCTCCACTTT
>TRBV27|TRBJ1-3|few|NA
CASRTGSGNTIYF
TGTGCCAGCAGAACCGGCTCTGGAAACACCATATATTTT
>TRBV7-3|TRBJ2-3|few|NA
CASSSASTDTQYF
TGTGCCAGCAGCTCTGCTAGCACAGATACGCAGTATTTT
>TRBV6-2/TRBV6-3|TRBJ2-2|NA|NA
CASSYSRPYTGELFF
TGTGCCAGCAGTTACTCGAGACCGTACACCGGGGAGCTGTTTTTT
>TRBV11-2|TRBJ2-1|many|TRBD1
CASSLAVTGFNEQFF
TGTGCCAGCAGCTTAGCCGTGACAGGGTTCAATGAGCAGTTCTTC
>TRBV12-3/TRBV12-4|TRBJ2-3|NA|NA
CASSPGRRDTQYF
TGTGCCAGCAGCCCCGGACGGAGGGATACGCAGTATTTT
>TRBV29-1|TRBJ2-5|few|NA
CSVARDTKETQYF
TGCAGCGTCGCCCGGGACACCAAAGAGACCCAGTACTTC
>TRBV3-1|TRBJ2-5|many|TRBD2
CASSQAVGTSGSQETQYF
TGTGCCAGCAGCCAAGCTGTAGGGACTAGCGGCTCACAAGAGACCCAGTACTTC